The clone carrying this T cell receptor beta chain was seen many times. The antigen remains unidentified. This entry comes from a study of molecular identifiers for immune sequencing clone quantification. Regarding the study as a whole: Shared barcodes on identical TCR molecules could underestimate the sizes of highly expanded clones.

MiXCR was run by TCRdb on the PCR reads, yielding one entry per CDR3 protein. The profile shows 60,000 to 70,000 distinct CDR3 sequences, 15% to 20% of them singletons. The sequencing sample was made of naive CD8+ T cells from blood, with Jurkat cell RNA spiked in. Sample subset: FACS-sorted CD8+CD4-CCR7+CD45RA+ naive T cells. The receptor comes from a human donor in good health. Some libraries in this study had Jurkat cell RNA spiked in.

DNA for the CDR3: TGCAGTGCTAGTAAGAGCCTGGAGACCCAGTACTTC. This translates into CSASKSLETQYF. The chain couples TRBV20-1 to TRBJ2-5; D uncertain. The CDR3 runs to 12 residues. The germline gives CDR1 DFQATT, CDR2 SNEGSKA (reference sequence). With 3 bases removed from V and 5 bases from J, the gap between germline ends came to 10 bases.